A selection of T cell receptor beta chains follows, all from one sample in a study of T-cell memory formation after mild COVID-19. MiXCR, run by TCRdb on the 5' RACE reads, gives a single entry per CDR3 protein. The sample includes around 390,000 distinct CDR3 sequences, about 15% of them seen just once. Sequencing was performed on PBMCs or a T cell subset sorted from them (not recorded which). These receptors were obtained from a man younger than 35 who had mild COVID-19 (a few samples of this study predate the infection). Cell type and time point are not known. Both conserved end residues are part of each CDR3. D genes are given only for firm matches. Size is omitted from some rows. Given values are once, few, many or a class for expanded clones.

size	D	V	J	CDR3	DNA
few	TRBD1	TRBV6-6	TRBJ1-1	CASIQGGQGWANTEAFF	TGTGCCAGCATCCAGGGGGGACAGGGTTGGGCGAACACTGAAGCTTTCTTT
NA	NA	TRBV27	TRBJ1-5	CALTQAWEPQHF	TGTGCCCTCACTCAAGCCTGGGAGCCCCAGCATTTT
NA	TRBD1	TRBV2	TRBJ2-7	CASSGDSYEQYF	TGTGCCAGCAGCGGGGACAGCTACGAGCAGTACTTC
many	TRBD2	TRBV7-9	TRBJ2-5	CASSLDVGLAGSETQYF	TGTGCCAGCAGCTTAGATGTTGGGCTAGCGGGATCAGAGACCCAGTACTTC
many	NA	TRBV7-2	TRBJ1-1	CASSFGAYTEAFF	TGTGCCAGCAGCTTTGGGGCGTACACTGAAGCTTTCTTT
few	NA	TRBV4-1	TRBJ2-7	CASSQVISSSSSYEQYF	TGCGCCAGCAGCCAAGTGATATCTTCGTCGAGCTCCTACGAGCAGTACTTC
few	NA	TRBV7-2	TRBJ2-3	CASSPLGSTDTQYF	TGTGCCAGCAGCCCCCTAGGGTCCACAGATACGCAGTATTTT
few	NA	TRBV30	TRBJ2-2	CAWSYAAGELFF	TGTGCCTGGAGTTACGCGGCCGGGGAGCTGTTTTTT
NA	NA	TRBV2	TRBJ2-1	CASSSTGRGFF	TGTGCCAGCAGTTCGACAGGGAGGGGGTTCTTC
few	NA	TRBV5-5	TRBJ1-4	CASSLRRFGEKLFF	TGTGCCAGCAGCTTGAGACGTTTTGGTGAAAAACTGTTTTTT
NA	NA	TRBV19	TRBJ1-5	CASSPMTDSNQPQHF	TGTGCCAGTAGTCCAATGACAGATAGCAATCAGCCCCAGCATTTT
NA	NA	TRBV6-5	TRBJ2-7	CASSYSAPGAYEQYF	TGTGCCAGCAGTTACTCGGCGCCCGGTGCTTACGAGCAGTACTTC
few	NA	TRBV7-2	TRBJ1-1	CASSSSPPGLPVRTEAFF	TGTGCCAGCAGCTCCTCGCCCCCGGGACTCCCTGTGCGCACTGAAGCTTTCTTT
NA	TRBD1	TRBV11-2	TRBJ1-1	CASSPNSPGGTEAFF	TGTGCCAGCAGCCCGAATAGCCCAGGGGGGACTGAAGCTTTCTTT
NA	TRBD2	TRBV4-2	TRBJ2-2	CASSQDGPGGTGELFF	TGTGCCAGCAGCCAAGATGGCCCGGGGGGCACCGGGGAGCTGTTTTTT
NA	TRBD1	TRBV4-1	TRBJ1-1	CASSQLRDRGSEAFF	TGCGCCAGCAGCCAGCTCCGGGACAGGGGGTCTGAAGCTTTCTTT
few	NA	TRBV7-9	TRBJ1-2	CASSLALHEGYTF	TGTGCCAGCAGCTTAGCACTCCACGAGGGCTACACCTTC
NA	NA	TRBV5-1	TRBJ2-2	CASSLAASTGELFF	TGCGCCAGCAGCTTGGCCGCGAGCACCGGGGAGCTGTTTTTT
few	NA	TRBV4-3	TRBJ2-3	CASSQEGGYSSGTQYF	TGCGCCAGCAGCCAAGAAGGGGGATATAGTTCGGGTACGCAGTATTTT
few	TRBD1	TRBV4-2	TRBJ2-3	CASSQDPGQRGDRGTDTQYF	TGTGCCAGCAGCCAAGATCCTGGCCAGCGGGGGGACAGGGGGACAGATACGCAGTATTTT
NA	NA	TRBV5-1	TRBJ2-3	CASSLFSTDTQYF	TGCGCCAGCAGCTTGTTTAGCACAGATACGCAGTATTTT
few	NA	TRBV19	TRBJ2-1	CASSIVLRNEQFF	TGTGCCAGTAGTATCGTGTTACGGAATGAGCAGTTCTTC
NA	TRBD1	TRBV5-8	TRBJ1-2	CASRRPGGSGYTF	TGTGCCAGCAGACGGCCAGGGGGCTCTGGCTACACCTTC
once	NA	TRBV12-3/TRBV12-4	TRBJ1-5	CASSLGHLSNQPQHF	TGTGCCAGCAGTTTAGGGCACCTTAGCAATCAGCCCCAGCATTTT
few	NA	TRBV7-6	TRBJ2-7	CASSDAAYEQYF	TGTGCCAGCAGCGACGCCGCCTACGAGCAGTACTTC
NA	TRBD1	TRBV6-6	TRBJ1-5	CASSSPGQGVQPQHF	TGTGCCAGCAGTTCCCCGGGACAGGGTGTGCAGCCCCAGCATTTT
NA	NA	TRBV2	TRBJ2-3	CASSPGGGDTDTQYF	TGTGCCAGCAGCCCAGGGGGGGGGGACACAGATACGCAGTATTTT
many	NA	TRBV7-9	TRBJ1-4	CASCKAGEKLFF	TGTGCCAGTTGCAAGGCAGGAGAAAAACTGTTTTTT
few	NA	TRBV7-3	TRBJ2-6	CASSPDGLSGANVLTF	TGTGCCAGCAGCCCGGATGGGCTCTCTGGGGCCAACGTCCTGACTTTC
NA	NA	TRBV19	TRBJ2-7	CASSISSFHEQYF	TGTGCCAGTAGTATTAGCAGCTTCCACGAGCAGTACTTC
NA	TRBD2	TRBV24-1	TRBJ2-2	CAQGGGEDTGELFF	TGTGCCCAAGGCGGGGGTGAGGACACCGGGGAGCTGTTTTTT
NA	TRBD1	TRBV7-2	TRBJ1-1	CASILVTGVTEAFF	TGTGCCAGCATCCTAGTTACAGGGGTCACTGAAGCTTTCTTT
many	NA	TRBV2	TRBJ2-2	CASTYSTGELFF	TGTGCCAGCACCTACTCCACCGGGGAGCTGTTTTTT
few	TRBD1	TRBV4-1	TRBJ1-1	CASSQQTGGNTEAFF	TGCGCCAGCAGCCAGCAGACAGGGGGGAACACTGAAGCTTTCTTT
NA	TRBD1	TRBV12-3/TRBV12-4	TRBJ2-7	CASSLREGATYEQYF	TGTGCCAGCAGCCTCCGTGAGGGGGCGACCTACGAGCAGTACTTC
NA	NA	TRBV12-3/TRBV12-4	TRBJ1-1	CASRNDRPNTEAFF	TGTGCCAGCAGAAATGACAGGCCTAACACTGAAGCTTTCTTT
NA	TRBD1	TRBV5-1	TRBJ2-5	CASSSTGGSGTQYF	TGCGCCAGCAGCAGTACAGGGGGTTCAGGGACCCAGTACTTC
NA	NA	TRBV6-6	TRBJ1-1	CASRPDSASEAFF	TGTGCCAGCAGGCCTGACAGCGCGTCTGAAGCTTTCTTT
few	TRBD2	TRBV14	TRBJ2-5	CASSQGSLAVQETQYF	TGTGCCAGCAGCCAAGGTTCCCTAGCGGTCCAAGAGACCCAGTACTTC